The present T cell receptor beta chain was sequenced within a study of post-analysis software for immune sequencing data. About the study: There were relapsing-remitting, secondary progressive and progressive-relapsing multiple sclerosis among the disease courses included.

TCR beta cDNA libraries included unique molecular identifiers. When roughly 1 to 10 million T cells were used, they gave around 500,000 cDNA molecules. Each CDR3 protein is one row after TCRdb ran MiXCR on the PCR reads. The data show around 150,000 distinct CDR3 sequences, approximately 35% seen once. About this clonotype itself: The antigen remains undetermined.

With 0 bases clipped from V and 0 bases from J, the junction kept 14 bases outside the gene matches. CDR1 is DFQATT and CDR2 is SNEGSKA in the germline V gene (reference sequence). CDR3 length: 19 residues. General study points: Comparison of patients with controls showed five TRBV segments more frequent in patients, TRBV5-6, TRBV5-1 and TRBV20-1 among them. Multiple sclerosis patients showed significantly lower normalized Chao1 diversity than controls did.

Specimen: blood, collected after autologous hematopoietic stem cell transplantation. The receptor was isolated from a girl aged 5 to 17 with multiple sclerosis. V gene TRBV20-1 combines with J gene TRBJ2-1; 7 bases match TRBD1. In DNA form, the CDR3 reads TGCAGTGCTAGAGATCCGGGACAGAGGGCTGGGGTCTCCTACAATGAGCAGTTCTTC. Translation gives CSARDPGQRAGVSYNEQFF.